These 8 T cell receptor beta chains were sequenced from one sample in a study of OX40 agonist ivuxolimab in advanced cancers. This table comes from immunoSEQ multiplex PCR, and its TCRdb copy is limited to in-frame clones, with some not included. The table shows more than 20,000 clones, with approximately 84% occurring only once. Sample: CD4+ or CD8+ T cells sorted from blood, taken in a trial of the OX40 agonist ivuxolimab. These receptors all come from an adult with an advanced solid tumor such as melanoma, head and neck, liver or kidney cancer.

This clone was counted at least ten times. CDR3 residues: CASSLDTAGLGTDTQYF. In DNA, the CDR3 is TGTGCCAGCAGCTTAGATACGGCGGGCCTGGGGACAGATACGCAGTATTTT. J is TRBJ2-3 and V is TRBV11-3, with D possibly matching TRBD2 (5 bases). The ends were cut back, 0 bases at V and 3 bases at J, with 16 bases in the middle. Germline loops: CDR1 SGHNT, CDR2 YENEEA. The CDR3 is 17 residues long. Drawing the rest from reference TRBV11-3 and TRBJ2-3, the complete variable domain is EAGVVQSPRYKIIEKKQPVAFWCNPISGHNTLYWYLQNLGQGPELLIRYENEEAVDDSQLPKDRFSAERLKGVDSTLKIQPAELGDSAVYLCASSLDTAGLGTDTQYFGPGTRLTVL.

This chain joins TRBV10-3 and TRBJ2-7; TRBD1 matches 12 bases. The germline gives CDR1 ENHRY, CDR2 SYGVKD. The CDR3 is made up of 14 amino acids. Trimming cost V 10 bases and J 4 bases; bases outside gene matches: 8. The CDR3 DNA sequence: TGTGCCAACTCGGGACAGGGGGCGGGATACGAGCAGTACTTC. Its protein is CANSGQGAGYEQYF.

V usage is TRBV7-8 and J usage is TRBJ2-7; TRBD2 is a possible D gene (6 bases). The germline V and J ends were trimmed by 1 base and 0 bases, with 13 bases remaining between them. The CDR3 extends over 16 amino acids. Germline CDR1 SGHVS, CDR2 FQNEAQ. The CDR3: CASSLGGTLASYEQYF. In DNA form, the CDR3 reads TGTGCCAGCAGCTTAGGAGGGACTTTAGCCTCCTACGAGCAGTACTTC.

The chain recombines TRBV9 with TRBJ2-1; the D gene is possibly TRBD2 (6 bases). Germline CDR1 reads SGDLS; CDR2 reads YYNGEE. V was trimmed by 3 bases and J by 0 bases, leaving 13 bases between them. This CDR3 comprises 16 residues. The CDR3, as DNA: TGTGCCAGCAGCGGCCTCCGCGGGAACTCCTACAATGAGCAGTTCTTC. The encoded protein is CASSGLRGNSYNEQFF.

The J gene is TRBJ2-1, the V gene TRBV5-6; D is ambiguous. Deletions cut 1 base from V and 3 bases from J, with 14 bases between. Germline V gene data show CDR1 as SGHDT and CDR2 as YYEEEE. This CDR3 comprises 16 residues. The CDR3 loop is CASSLIGPASYNEQFF. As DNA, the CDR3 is TGTGCCAGCAGCTTGATCGGTCCGGCTAGCTACAATGAGCAGTTCTTC. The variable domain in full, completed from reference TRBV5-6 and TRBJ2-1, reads DAGVTQSPTHLIKTRGQQVTLRCSPKSGHDTVSWYQQALGQGPQFIFQYYEEEERQRGNFPDRFSGHQFPNYSSELNVNALLLGDSALYLCASSLIGPASYNEQFFGPGTRLTVL.

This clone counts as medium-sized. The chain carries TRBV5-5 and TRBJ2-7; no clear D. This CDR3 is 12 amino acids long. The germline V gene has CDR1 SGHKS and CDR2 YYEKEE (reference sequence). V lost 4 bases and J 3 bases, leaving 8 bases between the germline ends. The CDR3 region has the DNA TGTGCCAGCAGCCCGGGTGGCTACGAGCAGTACTTC. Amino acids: CASSPGGYEQYF.

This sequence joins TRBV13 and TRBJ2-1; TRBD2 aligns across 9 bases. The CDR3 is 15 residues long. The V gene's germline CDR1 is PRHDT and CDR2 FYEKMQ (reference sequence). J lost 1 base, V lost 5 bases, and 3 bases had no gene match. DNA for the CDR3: TGTGCCAGCAGCCCGACTAGCGGTTCCTACAATGAGCAGTTCTTC. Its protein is CASSPTSGSYNEQFF.

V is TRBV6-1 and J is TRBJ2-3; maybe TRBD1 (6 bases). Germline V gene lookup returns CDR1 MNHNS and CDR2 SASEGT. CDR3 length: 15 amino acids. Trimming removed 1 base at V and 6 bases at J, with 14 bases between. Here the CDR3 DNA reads TGTGCCAGCAGTGAAGTTGGGGGCGAGCGGGATACGCAGTATTTT. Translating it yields CASSEVGGERDTQYF.